This TCR beta chain is drawn from a study of shared clonotypes between healthy human individuals. Per germline, CDR1 MNHNY and CDR2 SVGAGI (reference sequence). The CDR3 covers 14 residues. The V segment lost 0 bases and the J segment 3 bases; nucleotides outside the gene matches: 2. TCRdb's table, derived via immunoSEQ multiplex PCR, lists solely in-frame clones and lacks some. The top ten clones hold approximately 1.6% of a sample with about 2.1 million clones, 80% to 95% of them seen once. As defined, naive CD8 cells were CD45RO-negative and positively selected for CCR7, with terminally differentiated effector memory CD45RA+ cells excluded.

Sequenced input: naive CD8+ T cells from PBMCs. The chain links TRBV6-6 to TRBJ2-7; 7 positions agree with TRBD1. This TCR came from a man between 18 and 35 years old in good health. Some clones in this sample may be carry-over from other donors' samples. The CDR3 spells CASSYSQGVYEQYF. CDR3 bases: TGTGCCAGCAGTTACTCTCAGGGGGTCTACGAGCAGTACTTC.